This TCR beta chain derives from a study of naive and memory T cell subsets. This clonotype has only a few counts. Its target is unknown. Amplification of ligated cDNA took four PCR rounds with SP2 and nested alpha and beta constant primers. For blood and skin samples, reverse transcription used TCR alpha and beta constant primers. TCRdb re-derived calls from the 5' RACE reads in MiXCR, one entry per CDR3 protein. The profile shows about 62,000 distinct CDR3 sequences, under 10% of them singletons. The library had UMIs added by 3' ligation of an oligonucleotide to TCR cDNA. Adult healthy volunteers gave 2.5 ml peripheral blood for whole-blood RNA. Unsorted total RNA, roughly 1 to 1,100 ng, was DNase treated before reverse transcription. Whole-study results and caveats: This RNA-based method may be sensitive to activation-related transcript changes.

V dropped 7 bases and J dropped 6 bases, with 19 bases sitting between them. In germline, CDR1 is SNHLY, CDR2 FYNNEI. CDR3 length equals 15 residues. This receptor was taken from a female donor in good health. V and J are TRBV2 and TRBJ2-1; no clear D. The CDR3 loop reads CASIFGGVRRNEQFF. The CDR3 DNA sequence: TGTGCCAGCATCTTCGGCGGAGTTCGCCGCAATGAGCAGTTCTTC.